The next 29 T cell receptor beta chains were all read from a single sample in a study of T cell repertoires in chronic hepatitis B. Profiling relied on immunoSEQ multiplex PCR, and the TCRdb table lists in-frame clones only, not all of them. The table for this sample gives 70 or so clones. The sequencing input was HBV core (core195) epitope-specific CD8+ T cells from PBMCs. All receptors derive from a human donor with chronic hepatitis B virus infection.

This clone appeared a few times. The chain has TRBV9 and TRBJ2-7; D gene unclear. The CDR3 length is 15 residues. Deletions cut 3 bases from V and 3 bases from J, with 16 bases between. CDR1 is SGDLS and CDR2 is YYNGEE in the germline V gene. The CDR3 DNA reads TGTGCCAGCAGCGGAAATACGGCCGGTAGCTACGAGCAGTACTTC. Translated, it gives CASSGNTAGSYEQYF.

This chain uses TRBV22-1 with TRBJ2-6. TRBV22-1 is assigned pseudogene status. The CDR3 extends over 17 amino acids. CDR3 nucleotide sequence: TGTCCTGGGAGGCGAAGACGCGAACAAAGTCGGGCCAACGTCCTGACTTTC. This encodes CPGRRRREQSRANVLTF.

J is TRBJ2-7 and V is TRBV2, with TRBD2 identical over 13 bases. This CDR3 is built from 17 residues. Looked up from germline, CDR1 is SNHLY and CDR2 is FYNNEI. V trimming: 7 bases; J trimming: 3 bases; junction bases outside the gene matches: 12. CDR3 DNA: TGTGCCAGCACCCTTCCGACTAGCGGGGGGTCCTTCTACGAGCAGTACTTC. Protein sequence: CASTLPTSGGSFYEQYF.

The genes are TRBV11-3 and TRBJ2-2, with D maybe TRBD1 (6 bases). The germline V and J ends were trimmed by 6 bases and 5 bases, with 13 bases remaining between them. CDR3 length: 14 amino acids. Per germline, CDR1 SGHNT and CDR2 YENEEA. DNA for the CDR3: TGTGCCAGCAGACCCCGGACAGCTACCGGGGAGCTGTTTTTT. Residues: CASRPRTATGELFF.

The V and J genes are TRBV11-2 and TRBJ2-5; unclear D gene. Germline CDR1 reads SGHAT; CDR2 reads FQNNGV. V was trimmed by 0 bases and J by 8 bases, leaving 19 bases between them. There are 16 residues in the CDR3. The CDR3 spells CASSLDLGPVVGTQYF. The CDR3 DNA sequence: TGTGCCAGCAGCTTAGATCTGGGCCCGGTGGTAGGTACCCAGTACTTC.

This CDR3 reads CASSIAIHNEQFF. CDR3 bases: TGTGCCAGTAGTATAGCCATCCACAATGAGCAGTTCTTC. The chain has TRBV19 and TRBJ2-1; D is uncertain. V lost 1 base and J lost 5, with 6 bases in between. The germline V gene encodes CDR1 LNHDA and CDR2 SQIVND (reference sequence). This CDR3 has 13 residues.

This clone was detected only once. The rearrangement joins TRBV6-4 to TRBJ1-2; D ambiguous. The CDR3 contains 16 residues. Trimming stripped 3 bases from V and 4 bases from J, with 18 bases between. Germline V gene sequence: CDR1 MRHNA, CDR2 SNTAGT. CDR3 sequence reads: CASSDRTHGKTYGYTF. CDR3 coding DNA: TGTGCCAGCAGTGATCGCACACACGGAAAGACCTATGGCTACACCTTC.

This clone was counted once. The chain has TRBV2 and TRBJ2-5; D is undetermined. CDR1 is SNHLY and CDR2 is FYNNEI in the germline V gene. V lost 3 bases and J lost 4, with 9 bases in between. The CDR3 runs to 13 residues. CDR3 coding DNA: TGTGCCAGCAGTGACCCCTCCGGAGAGACCCAGTACTTC. It encodes CASSDPSGETQYF.

The J gene is TRBJ1-3, the V gene TRBV10-3; unclear D gene. This CDR3 spans 14 amino acids. Between the trimmed V and J ends, which lost 6 bases and 7 bases, there was a span of 16 bases. In germline, CDR1 is ENHRY, CDR2 SYGVKD. CDR3 residues: CAIRDRFFANTIYF. The CDR3 DNA follows: TGTGCCATCAGGGACCGATTTTTTGCGAACACCATATATTTT.

The V and J genes are TRBV13 and TRBJ2-7; TRBD2 matches at 10 bases. Trimming at V came to 5 bases and at J to 5 bases, leaving 3 bases not matched to a gene. Germline V gives CDR1 PRHDT, CDR2 FYEKMQ (reference sequence). The CDR3 length is 13 residues. Here the CDR3 reads CASSLAGVHEQYV. In DNA form, the CDR3 reads TGTGCCAGCAGCCTAGCGGGAGTACACGAGCAGTACGTC.

The chain combines TRBV5-1 with TRBJ1-1, with D uncertain. CDR1 is SGHRS and CDR2 is YFSETQ in the germline V gene. Trimming removed 4 bases from V and 11 bases from J, with 15 bases in between. The CDR3 is 12 residues long. The CDR3 here is CASSRTQKRAFF. CDR3 bases: TGCGCCAGCAGCCGCACCCAAAAACGGGCTTTCTTT.

The chain has TRBV5-6 and TRBJ2-7; no firm D call. CDR1 and CDR2 from the germline V gene are SGHDT and YYEEEE. There are 16 residues in the CDR3. The V gene lost 3 bases and the J gene lost 2 bases, with 18 bases spanning the gap. CDR3 sequence reads: CASSSVPFAGTYEQYV. In nucleotides, the CDR3 is TGTGCCAGCAGCTCGGTCCCATTTGCTGGGACCTACGAGCAGTACGTC.

The CDR3 loop reads CASSLVTIRDANTEAFF. CDR3 nucleotide sequence: TGTGCCAGCAGCTTGGTAACCATCAGGGACGCCAACACTGAAGCTTTCTTT. The chain joins TRBV5-8 to TRBJ1-1, with D perhaps matching TRBD1 (5 bases). The CDR3 totals 17 residues. Germline V gene data show CDR1 as SGHTS and CDR2 as YDEGEE. Between the trimmed V and J ends, which lost 0 bases and 2 bases, there was a span of 17 bases.

This chain links TRBV7-3 with TRBJ2-7; TRBD2 matches 13 bases. The CDR3 is made up of 16 amino acids. Trimming at V came to 4 bases and at J to 3 bases, leaving 6 bases not matched to a gene. The germline V gene has CDR1 SGHTA and CDR2 FQGTGA. In DNA, the CDR3 is TGTGCCAGCAGCTCCGGGACTAGCGGGACCCACTACGAGCAGTACGTC. Protein sequence: CASSSGTSGTHYEQYV.

This clone came up once. This chain connects TRBV19 to TRBJ2-1, with D perhaps matching TRBD2 (6 bases). The V end was cut by 8 bases, the J end by 0 bases, with 14 bases between. The CDR3 extends over 15 amino acids. From germline, CDR1 is LNHDA and CDR2 SQIVND (reference sequence). CDR3 in DNA: TGTGCCAGTGAGCGCGGGACGAGCTCCTACAATGAGCAGTTCTTC. The encoded protein is CASERGTSSYNEQFF.

This chain uses TRBV6-6 with TRBJ1-5; D is unresolved. V was cut by 2 bases and J by 0 bases, with 11 bases left in between. CDR3 length: 16 residues. CDR1 and CDR2 from the germline V gene are MNHNY and SVGAGI (reference sequence). In nucleotides, the CDR3 is TGTGCCAGCAGTTACGCGCAGACATATAGCAATCAGCCCCAGCATTTT. Its protein is CASSYAQTYSNQPQHF.

The chain links TRBV28 to TRBJ2-1; D gene unclear. Trimming removed 0 bases from V and 6 bases from J, with 3 bases in between. This CDR3 contains 12 residues. Germline lookup yields CDR1 MDHEN and CDR2 SYDVKM. The CDR3 reads CASSLWGNEQFF. The CDR3 coding sequence is TGTGCCAGCAGTTTATGGGGCAATGAGCAGTTCTTC. The complete variable domain, with remaining parts taken from reference TRBV28 and TRBJ2-1, reads DVKVTQSSRYLVKRTGEKVFLECVQDMDHENMFWYRQDPGLGLRLIYFSYDVKMKEKGDIPEGYSVSREKKERFSLILESASTNQTSMYLCASSLWGNEQFFGPGTRLTVL.

The chain combines TRBV5-1 with TRBJ1-1, with 9 bases identical to TRBD1. J gave up 4 bases and V 4 bases, and 5 bases lay outside the gene matches. The CDR3 is 14 amino acids. CDR1 and CDR2 from the germline V gene are SGHRS and YFSETQ. The DNA for the CDR3 is TGCGCCAGCAGCCTCGGACAGGGGAGCACTGAAGCTTTCTTT. This sequence encodes CASSLGQGSTEAFF.

V and J are TRBV30 and TRBJ2-1; TRBD2 might be the D (5 bases). Germline CDR1 is GTSNPN and CDR2 is SVGIG (reference sequence). The V end lost 5 bases, the J end lost 0 bases, and 14 bases lay between the germline ends. There are 15 residues in the CDR3. CDR3 DNA sequence: TGTGCCTGGGACACGCTTGGGAGCTCCTACAATGAGCAGTTCTTC. Its translation is CAWDTLGSSYNEQFF.

The count of this clone is one. V is TRBV2 and J is TRBJ1-5; TRBD1 is a possible D gene (5 bases). V lost 6 bases to trimming and J lost 6 bases, with 15 bases between them. This CDR3 has 14 residues. CDR1 SNHLY and CDR2 FYNNEI come from the germline V gene. CDR3 sequence: CASRESGLIQPQHF. The CDR3 DNA reads as TGTGCCAGCAGGGAGTCAGGGTTGATTCAGCCCCAGCATTTT.

This chain links TRBV13 with TRBJ2-4, with TRBD2 identical over 10 bases. Matching the DNA end better, TRBJ2-7 makes the J call doubtful. CDR3 length: 13 residues. CDR1 is PRHDT, CDR2 FYEKMQ, per germline (reference sequence). This CDR3 reads CASSLAGVHEQYF. The CDR3 nucleotides are TGTGCCAGCAGCCTAGCGGGAGTACACGAGCAGTACTTC.

The chain combines TRBV4-1 with TRBJ1-1; D gene uncertain. Germline CDR1 reads MGHRA; CDR2 reads YSYEKL. The CDR3 extends over 16 amino acids. Trimming removed 0 bases at V and 3 bases at J, with 14 bases between. CDR3 region: CASSQEWADLYTEAFF. CDR3 in DNA: TGCGCCAGCAGCCAAGAATGGGCAGATTTATACACTGAAGCTTTCTTT.

The chain links TRBV15 to TRBJ1-4; D gene uncertain. Germline V gene data show CDR1 as LNHNV and CDR2 as YYDKDF (reference sequence). This CDR3 region has 13 residues. Trimming took 3 bases from V and 10 from J, leaving 12 bases between them. CDR3 protein: CATSSRQAGKLFF. The CDR3 nucleotides read TGTGCCACCAGCAGTCGTCAAGCGGGAAAACTGTTTTTT. The entire variable domain, with the rest obtained from reference TRBV15 and TRBJ1-4, is as follows: DAMVIQNPRYQVTQFGKPVTLSCSQTLNHNVMYWYQQKSSQAPKLLFHYYDKDFNNEADTPDNFQSRRPNTSFCFLDIRSPGLGDTAMYLCATSSRQAGKLFFGSGTQLSVL.

The chain has TRBV11-2 and TRBJ2-1, with a weak D call TRBD2 (5 bases). Deletions cut 2 bases from V and 2 bases from J, with 10 bases between. Germline V gives CDR1 SGHAT, CDR2 FQNNGV. CDR3 size: 15 residues. The CDR3 loop is CASSLRRGPYNEQFF. As DNA, the CDR3 is TGTGCCAGCAGCTTAAGACGGGGTCCCTACAATGAGCAGTTCTTC.

The chain employs TRBV27 and TRBJ2-1, with D possibly being TRBD2 (5 bases). Trimming stripped 3 bases from V and 9 bases from J, with 6 bases between. This CDR3 spans 11 amino acids. Germline lookup yields CDR1 MNHEY and CDR2 SMNVEV (reference sequence). CDR3 nucleotides: TGTGCCAGCAGTTTCGGAGGTGAGCAGTTCTTC. Protein product: CASSFGGEQFF.

This rearrangement joins TRBV5-4 to TRBJ1-1; D is perhaps TRBD1 (6 bases). The CDR3 spans 14 residues. Trimming took 3 bases from V and 5 from J, leaving 14 bases between them. In germline, CDR1 is SGHNT, CDR2 YYREEE (reference sequence). The DNA for the CDR3 is TGTGCCAGCAGCTACCGACAGGACGGAACTGAAGCTTTCTTT. Translating it yields CASSYRQDGTEAFF.

This clone was found once. The chain couples TRBV29-1 to TRBJ2-3, with D perhaps assigned TRBD1 or TRBD2 (6 bases each). CDR1 and CDR2 (germline): SQVTM, ANQGSEA. Trimming cost V 0 bases and J 1 base, with 26 bases left between them. The CDR3 spans 20 residues. The CDR3 here is CSVEDFWGASHRVGTDTQYF. The CDR3, as DNA: TGCAGCGTTGAAGATTTCTGGGGGGCGAGTCACAGGGTAGGCACAGATACGCAGTATTTT.

The rearrangement uses TRBV6-5 and TRBJ2-5, with D hard to call. Germline V gene data show CDR1 as MNHEY and CDR2 as SVGAGI. Trimming took 5 bases from V and 5 from J, leaving 12 bases between them. This CDR3 region has 13 residues. The CDR3 sequence is CASSTVWGETQYF. The DNA of the CDR3 is TGTGCCAGCAGTACCGTATGGGGTGAGACCCAGTACTTC.

The chain uses TRBV13 and TRBJ1-2, with D unresolved. The CDR3 runs to 14 residues. With 5 bases removed from V and 4 bases from J, the gap between germline ends came to 14 bases. Germline values: CDR1 PRHDT, CDR2 FYEKMQ (reference sequence). CDR3 protein: CASSEWEGLYGYTF. In DNA, the CDR3 is TGTGCCAGCAGCGAATGGGAGGGTCTCTATGGCTACACCTTC.